The entry below gives a single T cell receptor (beta chain) sequence along with its context. This sample is drawn from a study of blood T cell repertoires in COVID-19. Trimming took 5 bases from V and 0 from J; bases not matched to a gene: 13. There are 18 residues in the CDR3. Germline CDR1 reads LGHDT; CDR2 reads YNNKEL (reference sequence). The assay was immunoSEQ multiplex PCR, and TCRdb's table has in-frame clones only and misses some. The table records 300,000 to 450,000 clones, 88% of them present only once. Material: PBMCs or T cells enriched from blood (not recorded which). The receptor's source is a woman aged 25 to 39 who had been exposed to COVID-19. The chain uses TRBV3-1 (or the pseudogene TRBV3-2) and TRBJ1-1; 9 positions agree with TRBD1. CDR3 residues: CASSSRTTTGGVNTEAFF. The CDR3 nucleotides are TGTGCCAGCAGCTCCCGGACTACGACAGGGGGGGTGAACACTGAAGCTTTCTTT.